The following is a T cell receptor (beta chain) sequence with its context. Its cognate antigen is unknown. Mismatch with germline at one junction end may stem from a read error. There are 13 residues in the CDR3. The germline V gene has CDR1 MGHDK and CDR2 SYGVNS. The entry originates in a study of shared clonotypes between healthy human individuals. Study summary: Per donor, three plates held CD4 naive cells, three held CD4 memory, two held CD8 naive and one held CD8 memory. Study-wide results and limits: Non-shared clonotypes showed lower generation probabilities than clonotypes common to all four donors. Investigators expected sequencing depth to affect clonotype sharing among donors.

Nashville, Tennessee was home to all donors, who were Caucasian adults. The assay was immunoSEQ multiplex PCR, and TCRdb's table has in-frame clones only and misses some. The table shows a few million clones, with 85% to 95% occurring only once. What was sequenced was naive CD4+ T cells from PBMCs. Subset denoted: CD45RA+ positively selected. This TCR was sampled from a man aged 18 to 29 in good health. Some clones in this sample may be carry-over from other donors' samples. The rearrangement links TRBV25-1 to TRBJ2-7, with 7 nucleotides matching TRBD1. CDR3 sequence: CTSSGTVAYEQYF. CDR3 nucleotides: TGTACCAGCAGTGGGACAGTCGCCTACGAGCAGTACTTC.